Included here is one TCR beta chain sequence, with context. Its antigen is still unknown. The data derive from a study of T cell responses to AZD1222 COVID-19 vaccine. Assay: immunoSEQ multiplex PCR; the TCRdb copy retains only in-frame clones and omits some. The top ten hold about 5.8% of the sample, which has roughly 70,000 clones, roughly 80% seen once. J lost 4 bases, V lost 1 base, and 1 base had no gene match. The CDR3 consists of 15 residues. The germline V gene has CDR1 SGHRS and CDR2 YFSETQ. Study observations and caveats: Reportedly, nearly half of unique spike TCRs recognized epitopes outside B.1.351/B.1.1.7 mutations. The study sampled repertoires only after the peak T cell response. At baseline, just a handful of AZD1222 recipients tested seropositive. Donors were chiefly white British, with a greater number of females, and clonal diversity was perhaps underestimated.

This chain uses TRBV5-1 with TRBJ2-2, with 10 nucleotides matching TRBD2. The sequence came from an adult in good health. This specimen was peripheral blood, taken on day 0 of AZD1222 vaccination. This CDR3 reads CASSLTSGVTGELFF. DNA of the CDR3: TGCGCCAGCAGCTTGACTAGCGGGGTCACCGGGGAGCTGTTTTTT.